This TCR beta chain was observed in a study of T cells in Graves' hyperthyroidism and ophthalmopathy. TCR beta CDR3 regions were amplified from RNA. During a first-round RT-PCR of the TCR CDR3, the HTBI primer set was used. From the multiplex PCR reads, TCRdb called clonotypes with MiXCR, one entry per CDR3 protein. Found here are a few hundred thousand distinct CDR3 sequences, roughly a sixth of them singletons; the top ten hold roughly 15%. Reasons for excluding patients were uncontrolled infection, other autoimmune disease, pregnancy or lactation. Regarding the study as a whole: Most thyroid-expanded clonotypes above 0.001 were also found in blood.

A note on this clonotype: Its antigen is not identified.

Trimming at V came to 2 bases and at J to 5 bases, leaving 12 bases not matched to a gene. This CDR3 is 17 amino acids long. Germline V CDR1 and CDR2: MNHNS, SASEGT. This TCR was recovered from a woman younger than 35 with Graves' ophthalmopathy. The genes are TRBV6-1 and TRBJ2-7; 10 nucleotides line up with TRBD1. Sequencing was performed on blood. The CDR3 protein is CASSESPGTGALNEQYF. The DNA of the CDR3 is TGTGCCAGCAGTGAATCCCCCGGGACAGGGGCGCTCAACGAGCAGTACTTC.